Listed below are T cell receptor beta chains from one sample, sequenced in a study of graft-versus-host responses after intestinal transplantation. Repertoires were generated with immunoSEQ multiplex PCR, while TCRdb's copy carries only in-frame clones and drops some. The table records some 45,000 clones, 75% to 95% of them present only once. Specimen: PBMCs, collected 524 days after transplant. Receptors were obtained from a human patient who received an intestinal transplant, so some T cells may come from the graft donor. Both conserved end residues are part of each CDR3.

cdr3_aa: CASSYSIPSALAYEQYF
v_call: TRBV2
cdr3_length: 17

cdr3_aa: CAWSAAPPNTEAFF
v_call: TRBV30
cdr3_length: 14

cdr3_aa: CASSPLATPTYEQYF
v_call: TRBV5-6
cdr3_length: 15

cdr3_aa: CASSSALGVGGPYEQYF
v_call: TRBV27
cdr3_length: 17

cdr3_aa: CASSFSPTGNTEAFF
v_call: TRBV7-6
cdr3_length: 15

cdr3_aa: CASSQVSVSYEQYF
v_call: TRBV4-2
cdr3_length: 14

cdr3_aa: CAWSPWDRGNGYTF
v_call: TRBV30
cdr3_length: 14

cdr3_aa: CASSEVLGLGGANVLTF
v_call: TRBV2
cdr3_length: 17

cdr3_aa: CASRSYSNQPQHF
v_call: TRBV28
cdr3_length: 13

cdr3_aa: CASSHSGTPFSEQYF
v_call: TRBV5-6
cdr3_length: 15

cdr3_aa: CASSRTVTSNQPQHF
v_call: TRBV4-3
cdr3_length: 15

cdr3_aa: CASSLGGVGYYNEQFF
v_call: TRBV13
cdr3_length: 16

cdr3_aa: CASSSRSRDLYTGELFF
v_call: TRBV9
cdr3_length: 17

cdr3_aa: CASSQSRSPLHF
v_call: TRBV23-1
cdr3_length: 12

cdr3_aa: CASSRDRGYTGELFF
v_call: TRBV5-1
cdr3_length: 15

cdr3_aa: CASSFSPGTSTDTQYF
v_call: TRBV7-9
cdr3_length: 16

cdr3_aa: CASSYLTAYGYTF
v_call: TRBV6-5
cdr3_length: 13

cdr3_aa: CAWAQVSGGQTQYF
v_call: TRBV30
cdr3_length: 14

cdr3_aa: CASRLRVCTDTQYF
v_call: TRBV21-1
cdr3_length: 14

cdr3_aa: CASSSIDNSPLHF
v_call: TRBV11-2
cdr3_length: 13

cdr3_aa: CAWSVSTEAFF
v_call: TRBV30
cdr3_length: 11

cdr3_aa: CAISSPGQGSYEQYF
v_call: TRBV10-3
cdr3_length: 15

cdr3_aa: CASSQVFGTSNNEQFF
v_call: TRBV4-2
cdr3_length: 16

cdr3_aa: CASSYRGYGYTF
v_call: TRBV6-5
cdr3_length: 12

cdr3_aa: CASSSGEDTQYF
v_call: TRBV7-7
cdr3_length: 12

cdr3_aa: CASSLGRTGYTF
v_call: TRBV7-9
cdr3_length: 12

cdr3_aa: CAISESRQGYGYTF
v_call: TRBV10-3
cdr3_length: 14

cdr3_aa: CASSEGSGLGVREQYF
v_call: TRBV6-1
cdr3_length: 16

cdr3_aa: CASTVTGTGGTDTQYF
v_call: TRBV7-9
cdr3_length: 16

cdr3_aa: CATSGASYNEQFF
v_call: TRBV15
cdr3_length: 13

cdr3_aa: CASSLLYRHEQYF
v_call: TRBV5-1
cdr3_length: 13

cdr3_aa: CASSRGVYGYTF
v_call: TRBV25-1
cdr3_length: 12

cdr3_aa: CASSSYEETGNTEAFF
v_call: TRBV7-2
cdr3_length: 16